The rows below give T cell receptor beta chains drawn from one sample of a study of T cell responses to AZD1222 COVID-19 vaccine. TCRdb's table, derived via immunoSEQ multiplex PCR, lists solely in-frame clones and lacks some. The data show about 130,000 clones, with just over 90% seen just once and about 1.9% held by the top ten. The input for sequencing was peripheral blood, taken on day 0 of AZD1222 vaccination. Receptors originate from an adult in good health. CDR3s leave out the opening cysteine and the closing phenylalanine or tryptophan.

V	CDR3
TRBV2	ASRRLAGFTGELF
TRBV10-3	AIRMGQGLGGELF
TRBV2	AIGGQGGSPLH
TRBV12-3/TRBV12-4	ASRNTGKSF
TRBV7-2	ASSLAGTDTEAF
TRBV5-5	ASSRTGTATGELF
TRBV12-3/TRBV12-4	ASSFRRGAWQY
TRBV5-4	ASSSSDRGEDTQY
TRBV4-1	ASSQAGTGITEAF
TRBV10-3	AISEGALGTQY
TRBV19	ASSMQLAGVNEQF
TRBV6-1	ASSEQDRIYGYT
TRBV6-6	ASSRAGGTGNTIY
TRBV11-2	ASSQQSYGSYYGYT
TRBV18	ASSPGSSNEKLF
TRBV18	ASSPQGETQY
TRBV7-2	ASSFGWGVETQY
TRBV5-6	ASSLMGYGNTIY
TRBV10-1	ASSDPDRGEQY
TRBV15	ATSRDGTVQTQY
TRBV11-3	ASSLYRGETQY
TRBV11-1	ASSSTGGFDTGELF
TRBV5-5	ASSLVDTIY
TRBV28	ASSLLTGYQPQH
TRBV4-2	ASSQEGVMRNEQF
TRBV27	ASSSARDDQPQH
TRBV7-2	ASSPPGLAGGQETQY